This T cell receptor (beta chain) was documented in a study of tumor-infiltrating lymphocytes in primary liver carcinoma. Overall study context: Tumors measured roughly 4 to 11 cm and were stage T1-T3 N0M0.

There are 15 residues in the CDR3. V was cut by 1 base and J by 4 bases, with 10 bases left in between. Germline lookup yields CDR1 SEHNR and CDR2 FQNEAQ (reference sequence). TCR beta cDNA was made from 400 to 500 ng total RNA with a constant-region primer. Researchers made the TCR beta libraries by running three nested multiplex PCR rounds with slightly modified ARM-PCR. Investigators reported that the first two PCR rounds, at 10 cycles each, used TRBV1-TRBV30 forward primers with a C-beta reverse primer. A single record per CDR3 protein comes from TCRdb applying MiXCR to the multiplex PCR reads. The profile shows approximately 92,000 distinct CDR3 sequences, approximately 68% of them singletons. Study-wide points: Tumor region pairs overlapped more than did tumor-adjacent and tumor-blood pairs.

Extraction of RNA together with DNA used roughly 19-32 mg of unsorted bulk tissue. No treatment had been given to the patients, who were chronically infected with HBV. For this clonotype: Its antigen is unidentified. The CDR3 does not close with the conserved phenylalanine or tryptophan, likely indicating a read error.

The receptor was derived from a woman aged 55-70 years with primary liver carcinoma and hepatitis B virus infection. The chain links TRBV7-9 to TRBJ2-2; no reliable D call. Material: liver tumor tissue from sampling region 5. Documented subset: tumor region T5, tumor centre. This CDR3 is CASSLDEGLTGELFL. In nucleotides, the CDR3 is TGTGCCAGCAGCTTAGACGAAGGGCTCACCGGGGAGCTGTTTTTA.